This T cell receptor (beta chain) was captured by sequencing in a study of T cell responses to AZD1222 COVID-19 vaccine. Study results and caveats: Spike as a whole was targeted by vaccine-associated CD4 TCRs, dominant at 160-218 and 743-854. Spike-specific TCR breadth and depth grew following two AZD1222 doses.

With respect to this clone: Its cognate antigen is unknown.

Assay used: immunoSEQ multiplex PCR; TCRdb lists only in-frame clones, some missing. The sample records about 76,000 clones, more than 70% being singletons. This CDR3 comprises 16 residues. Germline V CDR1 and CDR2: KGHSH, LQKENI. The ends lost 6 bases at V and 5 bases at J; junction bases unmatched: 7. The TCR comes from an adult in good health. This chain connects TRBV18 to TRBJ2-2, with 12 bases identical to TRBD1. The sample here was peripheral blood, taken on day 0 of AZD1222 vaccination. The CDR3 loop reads CASSPGQGAQTGELFF. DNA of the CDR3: TGTGCCAGCTCGCCGGGACAGGGGGCGCAAACCGGGGAGCTGTTTTTT.